This T cell receptor beta chain derives from a study of technical replicates of blood from a handful of donors. Unmatched junction bases numbered 5, after V lost 3 bases and J lost 5 bases. CDR1 and CDR2 from the germline V gene are ENHRY and SYGVKD. CDR3 length: 14 amino acids. Repertoires were generated with immunoSEQ multiplex PCR, while TCRdb's copy carries only in-frame clones and drops some. This sample has approximately 81,000 clones, with around 95% found just once. Material: T cells isolated from PBMCs. The rearrangement joins TRBV10-3 to TRBJ2-3; 7 bases fit TRBD1. The TCR was taken from a human donor in good health. CDR3 region: CAISDRGQIDTQYF. The CDR3 DNA reads as TGTGCCATCAGTGATAGGGGGCAGATAGATACGCAGTATTTT.